Listed here are 15 T cell receptor beta chains from one sample, sequenced in a study of blood T cell repertoires in COVID-19. Assay: immunoSEQ multiplex PCR; the TCRdb copy retains only in-frame clones and omits some. Of about 74,000 clones listed, around 75% are singletons. Sequencing used peripheral blood. Every receptor here comes from a man aged 70-80 years with acute or convalescent COVID-19.

The gene calls are TRBV11-2 and TRBJ2-7; 14 bases match TRBD2. The V gene's germline CDR1 is SGHAT and CDR2 FQNNGV. CDR3 length equals 16 residues. J gave up 7 bases and V 4 bases, and 9 bases lay outside the gene matches. For the CDR3, the DNA is TGTGCCAGCAGCTGGGGGACTAGCGGGAGCGGGGGAGAGCAGTACTTC. Residues: CASSWGTSGSGGEQYF. Full variable domain (missing parts from reference TRBV11-2 and TRBJ2-7): EAGVAQSPRYKIIEKRQSVAFWCNPISGHATLYWYQQILGQGPKLLIQFQNNGVVDDSQLPKDRFSAERLKGVDSTLKIQPAKLEDSAVYLCASSWGTSGSGGEQYFGPGTRLTVT.

The chain joins TRBV6-5 to TRBJ2-5, with a tentative D call TRBD1 (6 bases). Germline CDR1 is MNHEY and CDR2 is SVGAGI. V dropped 0 bases and J dropped 1 base, with 9 bases sitting between them. The CDR3 consists of 15 residues. CDR3 bases: TGTGCCAGCAGTTACTCAGGACAGCGCCAAGAGACCCAGTACTTC. As protein: CASSYSGQRQETQYF.

This rearrangement joins TRBV9 to TRBJ1-1; 7 nucleotides agree with TRBD1. J gave up 0 bases and V 4 bases, and 12 bases lay outside the gene matches. The length of the CDR3 is 17 residues. Looked up from germline, CDR1 is SGDLS and CDR2 is YYNGEE. As DNA, the CDR3 is TGTGCCAGCAGCACCGAGGGGGCCGGGCAGATGAACACTGAAGCTTTCTTT. Its protein product is CASSTEGAGQMNTEAFF.

This chain links TRBV7-9 with TRBJ2-7; D possibly corresponds to TRBD1 (6 bases). V lost 8 bases, J lost 3 bases, and 14 bases lay in between. Germline V gene sequence: CDR1 SEHNR, CDR2 FQNEAQ (reference sequence). The CDR3 length is 13 residues. Here the CDR3 reads CASSRTEVYEQYF. As DNA, the CDR3 is TGTGCCAGCTCCCGGACAGAAGTCTACGAGCAGTACTTC.

The rearrangement links TRBV24-1 to TRBJ2-1; D is uncertain. The CDR3 runs to 14 residues. CDR1 is KGHDR and CDR2 is SFDVKD in the germline V gene. The V end lost 0 bases, the J end lost 7 bases, and 9 bases lay between the germline ends. This chain's CDR3 is CATSDLPRSNEQFF. DNA of the CDR3: TGTGCCACCAGTGATTTGCCTAGATCGAATGAGCAGTTCTTC.

This chain links TRBV12-5 with TRBJ1-2; perhaps TRBD1 as D (6 bases). The V and J ends lost 1 base and 3 bases respectively, with 6 bases between them. Germline V gives CDR1 LGHNT, CDR2 FRNRAP. This CDR3 has 13 residues. CDR3 amino acids: CASGLGTDYGYTF. The CDR3 bases are TGTGCTAGTGGTTTGGGGACAGACTATGGCTACACCTTC.

This clone has only one observation. This chain joins TRBV19 and TRBJ2-7, with TRBD2 matching over 12 bases. With 6 bases clipped from V and 4 bases from J, the junction kept 1 base outside the gene matches. The CDR3 loop spans 13 amino acids. The germline CDR1 and CDR2 sequences are LNHDA and SQIVND (reference sequence). CDR3 region: CASRTSGSYEQYF. In DNA form, the CDR3 reads TGTGCCAGTAGGACTAGCGGGAGTTACGAGCAGTACTTC.

The rearrangement links TRBV18 to TRBJ1-5; maybe TRBD1 (5 bases). V lost 6 bases and J lost 5, with 8 bases in between. The CDR3 contains 12 residues. The germline V gene has CDR1 KGHSH and CDR2 LQKENI. The CDR3 spells CASSGTDQPQHF. In nucleotides, the CDR3 is TGTGCCAGCTCCGGGACTGATCAGCCCCAGCATTTT.

J is TRBJ1-1 and V is TRBV3-1 (or the pseudogene TRBV3-2); unclear D gene. Trimming pared 2 bases from V and 4 bases from J, leaving 5 bases between. This CDR3 comprises 12 residues. The germline V gene encodes CDR1 LGHDT and CDR2 YNNKEL (reference sequence). This chain's CDR3 is CASSQFGTEAFF. In DNA form, the CDR3 reads TGTGCCAGCAGCCAATTCGGCACTGAAGCTTTCTTT.

The chain is built from TRBV25-1 and TRBJ1-6; D possibly corresponds to TRBD1 (5 bases). Germline V gives CDR1 MGHDK, CDR2 SYGVNS. V was pared by 6 bases and J by 5 bases, with 8 bases between. This CDR3 region has 13 residues. CDR3 in DNA: TGTGCCAGCAGGACAGTAGATAATTCACCCCTCCACTTT. This encodes CASRTVDNSPLHF.

The rearrangement joins TRBV28 to TRBJ2-7; TRBD1 agrees at 9 bases. J was trimmed by 5 bases and V by 1 base; bases with no gene match: 9. This CDR3 has 16 amino acids. Germline V gene data show CDR1 as MDHEN and CDR2 as SYDVKM. The CDR3 DNA reads as TGTGCCAGCAGTTTATTCGGGACAGGGTTTCGACACGAGCAGTACTTC. Residues: CASSLFGTGFRHEQYF.

The V and J genes are TRBV14 and TRBJ1-4; D possibly corresponds to TRBD1 (6 bases). Trimming pared 4 bases from V and 10 bases from J, leaving 13 bases between. The CDR3 runs to 13 residues. The V gene's germline CDR1 is SGHDN and CDR2 FVKESK. CDR3 sequence: CASSRRGAGKLFF. In DNA, the CDR3 is TGTGCCAGCAGCCGCCGGGGGGCTGGAAAACTGTTTTTT. Full variable domain (missing parts from reference TRBV14 and TRBJ1-4): EAGVTQFPSHSVIEKGQTVTLRCDPISGHDNLYWYRRVMGKEIKFLLHFVKESKQDESGMPNNRFLAERTGGTYSTLKVQPAELEDSGVYFCASSRRGAGKLFFGSGTQLSVL.

The rearrangement joins TRBV29-1 to TRBJ2-7; 10 nucleotides line up with TRBD2. Germline V lookup: CDR1 SQVTM, CDR2 ANQGSEA. Unmatched junction bases numbered 7, after V lost 3 bases and J lost 2 bases. The CDR3 runs 15 residues. This chain's CDR3 is CSVEDRTSGTYEQYF. The CDR3 DNA reads as TGCAGCGTTGAGGATAGGACTAGCGGAACCTACGAGCAGTACTTC.

J is TRBJ1-4 and V is TRBV7-2; D gene uncertain. V shed 0 bases and J shed 6 bases, with 11 bases lying between them. Germline values: CDR1 SGHTA, CDR2 FQGNSA. CDR3 length equals 15 residues. In DNA, the CDR3 is TGTGCCAGCAGCTTAGCGACGGGGAACCATGAAAAACTGTTTTTT. This translates into CASSLATGNHEKLFF. Variable domain in full (rest from reference TRBV7-2 and TRBJ1-4): GAGVSQSPSNKVTEKGKDVELRCDPISGHTALYWYRQSLGQGLEFLIYFQGNSAPDKSGLPSDRFSAERTGGSVSTLTIQRTQQEDSAVYLCASSLATGNHEKLFFGSGTQLSVL.

The V gene is TRBV28, the J gene TRBJ1-2; 7 bases fit TRBD1. Germline V gives CDR1 MDHEN, CDR2 SYDVKM. V was clipped by 8 bases and J by 3 bases; unmatched bases: 6. The CDR3 extends over 13 amino acids. CDR3 in amino acids: CASQGGGDYGYTF. The CDR3 nucleotides read TGTGCCAGCCAGGGGGGTGGTGACTATGGCTACACCTTC.